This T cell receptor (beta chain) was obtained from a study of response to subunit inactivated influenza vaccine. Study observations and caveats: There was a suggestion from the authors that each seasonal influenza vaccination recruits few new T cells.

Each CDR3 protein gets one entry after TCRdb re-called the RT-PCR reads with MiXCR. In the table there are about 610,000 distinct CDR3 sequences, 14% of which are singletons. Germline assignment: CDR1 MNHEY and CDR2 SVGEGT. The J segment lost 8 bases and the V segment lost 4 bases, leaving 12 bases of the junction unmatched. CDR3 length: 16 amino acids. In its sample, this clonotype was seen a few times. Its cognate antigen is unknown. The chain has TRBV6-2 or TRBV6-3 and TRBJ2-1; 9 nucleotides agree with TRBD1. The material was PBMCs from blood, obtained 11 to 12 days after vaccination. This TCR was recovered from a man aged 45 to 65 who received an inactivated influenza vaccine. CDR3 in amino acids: CASSFSRGQGGYEQFF. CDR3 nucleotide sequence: TGTGCCAGCAGTTTTTCCAGGGGACAGGGCGGGTATGAGCAGTTCTTC.